This T cell receptor beta chain is from a study of patients and donors after allogeneic stem cell transplantation. In germline, CDR1 is MNHEY, CDR2 SVGAGI. The CDR3 contains 13 residues. Trimming pared 0 bases from V and 1 base from J, leaving 3 bases between. This clonotype was seen a handful of times. One entry per CDR3 protein results from TCRdb running MiXCR on the RT-PCR reads. The sample carries approximately 200,000 distinct CDR3 sequences, around two fifths recorded once. The rearrangement joins TRBV6-5 to TRBJ1-1; no reliable D call. Sequencing was performed on blood, either unsorted or a sorted T cell fraction (not recorded which). This receptor was obtained from a human donor who was either an allogeneic HSCT recipient or a stem cell or donor lymphocyte infusion donor (not recorded which). It is not recorded whose cells these are; they may come from a transplant donor. CDR3 coding DNA: TGTGCCAGCAGTTACTCCAAGAACACTGAAGCTTTCTTT. Translated, it gives CASSYSKNTEAFF.